This is a list of T cell receptor beta chains from one sample in a study of T-cell reconstitution after alpha-beta-depleted transplantation in children. TCRdb passed the PCR reads through MiXCR, listing each CDR3 protein once. Of roughly 570,000 distinct CDR3 sequences listed, approximately 30% are singletons. This specimen was PBMCs, taken before TCRalphabeta/CD19-depleted stem cell transplant. The receptor set was obtained from a boy under three years old with Wiskott-Aldrich syndrome, due to receive a stem cell transplant. Each CDR3 is given with its conserved first and last residue. Fields, in order: J gene, clone size, D gene, V gene, CDR3 DNA, CDR3 protein. D genes are given only for firm matches. Where a row states a size, it is once, few, many or the class of an expanded clone; other rows omit it.

J: TRBJ2-2
size: .
D: .
V: TRBV27
DNA: TGTGCCAGCACATTTTCAGGGGCGAACACCGGGGAGCTGTTTTTT
CDR3: CASTFSGANTGELFF

J: TRBJ2-6
size: few
D: TRBD1
V: TRBV5-1
DNA: TGCGCCAGCAGCTTGGACTTGACAGGGACCGGAATCTCTGGGGCCAACGTCCTGACTTTC
CDR3: CASSLDLTGTGISGANVLTF

J: TRBJ2-1
size: .
D: TRBD2
V: TRBV5-1
DNA: TGCGCCAGCAGCTTGACTAGCGGGAGGGTGGGGAACAATGAGCAGTTCTTC
CDR3: CASSLTSGRVGNNEQFF

J: TRBJ2-2
size: few
D: TRBD2
V: TRBV3-1
DNA: TGTGCCAGCAGTCAGCCTAGCGGGGGCGTAACGAACACCGGGGAGCTGTTTTTT
CDR3: CASSQPSGGVTNTGELFF

J: TRBJ2-3
size: few
D: .
V: TRBV10-3
DNA: TGTGCCATCAAGGGGGGAGCAGATACGCAGTATTTT
CDR3: CAIKGGADTQYF

J: TRBJ2-5
size: .
D: TRBD1
V: TRBV28
DNA: TGTGCCAGCAGTTTCGCCCCCGGGACAGGGGCGCCCCAAGAGACCCAGTACTTC
CDR3: CASSFAPGTGAPQETQYF

J: TRBJ1-2
size: .
D: .
V: TRBV5-5
DNA: TGTGCCAGCAGCTTCCAGGGTAACTATGGCTACACCTTC
CDR3: CASSFQGNYGYTF

J: TRBJ2-1
size: .
D: .
V: TRBV29-1
DNA: TGCAGCGTTGATTCTAGCAACTACAATGAGCAGTTCTTC
CDR3: CSVDSSNYNEQFF

J: TRBJ1-1
size: few
D: .
V: TRBV5-1
DNA: TGCGCCAGCAGGTCAGGGGCTCTAATCATGAACACTGAAGCTTTCTTT
CDR3: CASRSGALIMNTEAFF

J: TRBJ2-2
size: .
D: TRBD2
V: TRBV11-2
DNA: TGTGCCAGCAGGTCGCTAGCGGGGACCCTTTTCGCGAACACCGGGGAGCTGTTTTTT
CDR3: CASRSLAGTLFANTGELFF

J: TRBJ1-5
size: .
D: .
V: TRBV10-2
DNA: TGCGCCAGCAGTGAGGGGGGAAGAAGGCAGCCCCAGCATTTT
CDR3: CASSEGGRRQPQHF

J: TRBJ2-7
size: .
D: .
V: TRBV29-1
DNA: TGCAGCGTTGTAGGGGCGAGGGAGCAGTACTTC
CDR3: CSVVGAREQYF

J: TRBJ2-3
size: .
D: .
V: TRBV20-1
DNA: TGCAGTGCTGGGGTTAGCGCTTACACAGATACGCAGTATTTT
CDR3: CSAGVSAYTDTQYF

J: TRBJ2-1
size: .
D: TRBD2
V: TRBV20-1
DNA: TGCAGTGCTAGCGGGGACTATTTTTACAATGAGCAGTTCTTC
CDR3: CSASGDYFYNEQFF

J: TRBJ1-5
size: few
D: TRBD1
V: TRBV7-2
DNA: TGTGCCAGCAGCTGGGACAGAGAAAATCAGCCCCAGCATTTT
CDR3: CASSWDRENQPQHF

J: TRBJ2-7
size: .
D: TRBD2
V: TRBV5-1
DNA: TGCGCCAGCAGCCCGGGACTAGCGGGAGGGCGGGGCTCCTACGAGCAGTACTTC
CDR3: CASSPGLAGGRGSYEQYF

J: TRBJ1-1
size: .
D: .
V: TRBV9
DNA: TGTGCCAGCAGCGTAGCTTACAGCAGGAACACTGAAGCTTTCTTT
CDR3: CASSVAYSRNTEAFF

J: TRBJ2-7
size: few
D: TRBD1
V: TRBV28
DNA: TGTGCCAGCAGTCCTAACCCGGACAGGCCCTACGAGCAGTACTTC
CDR3: CASSPNPDRPYEQYF

J: TRBJ2-3
size: .
D: .
V: TRBV11-2
DNA: TGTGCCAGCAGCTTAAGGAAGGCGGGACACACAGATACGCAGTATTTT
CDR3: CASSLRKAGHTDTQYF

J: TRBJ2-1
size: .
D: TRBD2
V: TRBV7-2
DNA: TGTGCCAGCAGCACCGGACTAGCGGGAGTCAATGAGCAGTTCTTC
CDR3: CASSTGLAGVNEQFF

J: TRBJ2-5
size: .
D: .
V: TRBV10-3
DNA: TGTGCCATCAGTGAGGCGAGGATTCAGACCCAGTACTTC
CDR3: CAISEARIQTQYF

J: TRBJ2-1
size: once
D: TRBD2
V: TRBV4-2
DNA: TGTGCCAGCAGCCAAGTTGAGGGCGGGGGGAGCTCCTACAATGAGCAGTTCTTC
CDR3: CASSQVEGGGSSYNEQFF

J: TRBJ2-3
size: few
D: .
V: TRBV11-2
DNA: TGTGCCAGCAGCTATTCCGCCGATACGCAGTATTTT
CDR3: CASSYSADTQYF

J: TRBJ1-1
size: .
D: .
V: TRBV27
DNA: TGTGCCAGCAGTAGCTCCGTAGCCCGTGCGAACACTGAAGCTTTCTTT
CDR3: CASSSSVARANTEAFF

J: TRBJ2-5
size: few
D: .
V: TRBV27
DNA: TGTGCCAGCAGTTCGGGCCAGAGTCGTCAAGAGACCCAGTACTTC
CDR3: CASSSGQSRQETQYF

J: TRBJ2-5
size: .
D: TRBD1
V: TRBV27
DNA: TGTGCCAGCAGTCCTACGGGACAGGAAGAGACCCATTACTTC
CDR3: CASSPTGQEETHYF

J: TRBJ2-7
size: few
D: .
V: TRBV12-3/TRBV12-4
DNA: TGTGCCAGCAGTCGCGTTGAGGCCTCCTACGAGCAGTACTTC
CDR3: CASSRVEASYEQYF

J: TRBJ2-3
size: .
D: .
V: TRBV19
DNA: TGTGCCAGTCGGGAGGGGGCCGTTGATACGCAGTATTTT
CDR3: CASREGAVDTQYF

J: TRBJ2-1
size: few
D: TRBD2
V: TRBV27
DNA: TGTGCCAGCACCCCCCTAGCGGGAGTTCTGAATGAGCAGTTCTTC
CDR3: CASTPLAGVLNEQFF

J: TRBJ2-7
size: .
D: TRBD2
V: TRBV15
DNA: TGTGCCACCAGCCCCAGAGCGGGAGGGCCAGATCAGTACTTC
CDR3: CATSPRAGGPDQYF

J: TRBJ2-7
size: .
D: .
V: TRBV4-1
DNA: TGCGCCAGCAGCGTAAGATCGGGGCCCGGTTTCTACGAGCAGTACTTC
CDR3: CASSVRSGPGFYEQYF

J: TRBJ2-7
size: .
D: .
V: TRBV15
DNA: TGTGCCACCAGCAGAGATCGGACAGCCTACGAGCAGTACTTC
CDR3: CATSRDRTAYEQYF

J: TRBJ1-5
size: .
D: .
V: TRBV6-1
DNA: TGTGCCAGCAGCCATCAGCCCCAGCATTTT
CDR3: CASSHQPQHF

J: TRBJ2-1
size: .
D: TRBD1
V: TRBV12-3/TRBV12-4
DNA: TGTGCCAGCAGGCGAGCCCAGGGGACAGGGTGGGAGCAGTTCTTC
CDR3: CASRRAQGTGWEQFF

J: TRBJ1-1
size: .
D: TRBD1
V: TRBV4-1
DNA: TGCGCCAGCAGCCAGCCGGGACAGGGCCCCGCTGAAGCTTTCTTT
CDR3: CASSQPGQGPAEAFF

J: TRBJ2-7
size: few
D: TRBD1
V: TRBV12-3/TRBV12-4
DNA: TGTGCCAGCAGCGACAGGGGCCCTTCCGTGCAGTACTTC
CDR3: CASSDRGPSVQYF

J: TRBJ2-1
size: .
D: TRBD2
V: TRBV28
DNA: TGTGCCAGCAGCCACTTGGGTGCGGGGGAATACAATGAGCAGTTCTTC
CDR3: CASSHLGAGEYNEQFF

J: TRBJ1-1
size: .
D: .
V: TRBV3-1
DNA: TGTGCCAGCACCCGCGTTCTGGGCCTGAACACTGAAGCTTTCTTT
CDR3: CASTRVLGLNTEAFF

J: TRBJ2-3
size: many
D: TRBD2
V: TRBV7-9
DNA: TGTGCCAGCAGCTTACTAGCGGGAGTTTCGACAGATACGCAGTATTTT
CDR3: CASSLLAGVSTDTQYF

J: TRBJ1-1
size: .
D: .
V: TRBV28
DNA: TGTGCCAGCAAGGGAAACAGTGAAGCTTTCTTT
CDR3: CASKGNSEAFF

J: TRBJ2-7
size: .
D: TRBD2
V: TRBV12-3/TRBV12-4
DNA: TGTGCCAGCAGTGAAGCGGGAGGCCTCGTCGAGCAGTACTTC
CDR3: CASSEAGGLVEQYF

J: TRBJ1-5
size: .
D: .
V: TRBV20-1
DNA: TGCAGTGCTAGAGCCTTCAATCAGCCCCAGCATTTT
CDR3: CSARAFNQPQHF

J: TRBJ2-1
size: few
D: .
V: TRBV4-1
DNA: TGCGCCAGCAGCCAAGAGGTATGCTGCCATGAGCAGTTCTTC
CDR3: CASSQEVCCHEQFF

J: TRBJ2-2
size: .
D: .
V: TRBV15
DNA: TGTGCCACCAGCACCCCAAGACAGCTGAACACCGGGGAGCTGTTTTTT
CDR3: CATSTPRQLNTGELFF

J: TRBJ2-1
size: .
D: TRBD2
V: TRBV15
DNA: TGTGCCACCAGCAGAGATAAGGGACTAGCGAATGACAATGAGCAGTTCTTC
CDR3: CATSRDKGLANDNEQFF

J: TRBJ1-6
size: .
D: .
V: TRBV12-3/TRBV12-4
DNA: TGTGCCAGCAGTCCCCGGGGGAAAGCCCTTCAGAGCTCCTATAATTCACCCCTCCACTTT
CDR3: CASSPRGKALQSSYNSPLHF

J: TRBJ2-7
size: .
D: .
V: TRBV12-3/TRBV12-4
DNA: TGTGCCAGCAGTCCAGCGGGCAAGGTTGTCTACGAGCAGTACTTC
CDR3: CASSPAGKVVYEQYF

J: TRBJ2-6
size: .
D: TRBD1
V: TRBV5-1
DNA: TGCGCCAGCAGCTTGACAGGGGGCGCAGGTCCTGGGGCCAACGTCCTGACTTTC
CDR3: CASSLTGGAGPGANVLTF

J: TRBJ1-4
size: few
D: TRBD1
V: TRBV7-6
DNA: TGTGCCAGCAGCTTAGAAGGCCAGGGGGCGCGGGAAAAACTGTTTTTT
CDR3: CASSLEGQGAREKLFF

J: TRBJ2-3
size: .
D: .
V: TRBV10-1
DNA: TGCGCCAGCAGTGTTGGTGGGGACACAGATACGCAGTATTTT
CDR3: CASSVGGDTDTQYF

J: TRBJ1-6
size: few
D: .
V: TRBV20-1
DNA: TGCAGCGCAGGGTTGAATTCACCCCTCCACTTT
CDR3: CSAGLNSPLHF

J: TRBJ2-1
size: many
D: TRBD2
V: TRBV9
DNA: TGTGCCAGCAGCGTGCTAGCGGAGTCCTACAATGAGCAGTTCTTC
CDR3: CASSVLAESYNEQFF

J: TRBJ2-3
size: .
D: TRBD1
V: TRBV7-9
DNA: TGTGCCAGCAGCCCCCAGACAGGGTTAGGCACAGATACGCAGTATTTT
CDR3: CASSPQTGLGTDTQYF

J: TRBJ2-3
size: few
D: .
V: TRBV29-1
DNA: TGCAGCGTTGAAGATATAGAGAAGACAGATACGCAGTATTTT
CDR3: CSVEDIEKTDTQYF

J: TRBJ1-2
size: .
D: .
V: TRBV10-2
DNA: TGCGCCAGCAGTGACCCTGGGGGATTACATGGCTACACCTTC
CDR3: CASSDPGGLHGYTF